The 29 T cell receptor beta chains below come from one sample, sequenced in a study of blood T cell repertoires in COVID-19. Generated by immunoSEQ multiplex PCR, the TCRdb table keeps only in-frame clones and is missing some. The data hold about 330,000 clones, with over 75% observed a single time. Sequenced material: peripheral blood. The source of these receptors is a woman aged 45 to 65 with active or convalescent COVID-19.

This clone was seen a single time. The chain joins TRBV15 to TRBJ2-1; tentative D call: TRBD2 (6 bases). The CDR3 totals 16 residues. CDR1 is LNHNV and CDR2 is YYDKDF in the germline V gene (reference sequence). Trimming left V 1 base short and J 4 bases short, with 14 bases between. This CDR3 is CATSRGAGTAYNEQFF. CDR3 DNA sequence: TGTGCCACCAGCAGAGGGGCCGGGACTGCATACAATGAGCAGTTCTTC.

V gene TRBV7-8 combines with J gene TRBJ2-5, with TRBD2 matching over 9 bases. Germline trimming cut 2 bases from V and 1 base from J; bases unmatched to any gene: 5. CDR3 length equals 16 residues. Germline CDR1 reads SGHVS; CDR2 reads FQNEAQ. The CDR3 bases are TGTGCCAGCAGCTTAAGTTCTAGCGGGATCCAAGAGACCCAGTACTTC. This sequence encodes CASSLSSSGIQETQYF.

Notes on this clone: The sample has other DNA sequences that encode this CDR3 too. The chain recombines TRBV5-1 with TRBJ2-3; 11 bases agree with TRBD2. Germline V gives CDR1 SGHRS, CDR2 YFSETQ. The CDR3 runs to 15 residues. V dropped 0 bases and J dropped 3; count of bases not matched to a gene: 0. This chain's CDR3 is CASSLGLAGTDTQYF. The CDR3 DNA sequence: TGCGCCAGCAGCTTGGGACTAGCGGGAACAGATACGCAGTATTTT.

V is TRBV28 and J is TRBJ1-1; 10 bases line up with TRBD1. With V trimmed by 6 bases and J by 11 bases, 6 bases remained unmatched. Germline V lookup: CDR1 MDHEN, CDR2 SYDVKM. This CDR3 is 12 amino acids long. The CDR3 DNA reads TGTGCCAGCAGATTCGGACAGGGGGGCGCTTTCTTT. Translating it yields CASRFGQGGAFF. Based on the CDR3 plus reference TRBV28 and TRBJ1-1, the full variable domain is DVKVTQSSRYLVKRTGEKVFLECVQDMDHENMFWYRQDPGLGLRLIYFSYDVKMKEKGDIPEGYSVSREKKERFSLILESASTNQTSMYLCASRFGQGGAFFGQGTRLTVV.

This chain links TRBV7-6 with TRBJ2-2, with 12 bases that match TRBD2. Germline CDR1 SGHVS, CDR2 FNYEAQ. This CDR3 is built from 18 residues. V shed 5 bases and J 9 bases; nucleotides not matched to a gene: 16. Here the CDR3 DNA reads TGTGCCAGCAGCCAGGGGAGTGGTGAGACTAGCGGGAGCCGGGAGCTGTTTTTT. It codes for CASSQGSGETSGSRELFF.

The chain recombines TRBV5-1 with TRBJ1-3, with a weak D call TRBD1 (5 bases). Trimming pared 0 bases from V and 0 bases from J, leaving 10 bases between. Germline-derived CDR1 and CDR2 are SGHRS and YFSETQ. The CDR3 extends over 16 amino acids. CDR3 bases: TGCGCCAGCAGCTTGGTAGGGGCCTTCTCTGGAAACACCATATATTTT. Residues: CASSLVGAFSGNTIYF. Combining the CDR3 with reference TRBV5-1 and TRBJ1-3 gives the whole variable domain KAGVTQTPRYLIKTRGQQVTLSCSPISGHRSVSWYQQTPGQGLQFLFEYFSETQRNKGNFPGRFSGRQFSNSRSEMNVSTLELGDSALYLCASSLVGAFSGNTIYFGEGSWLTVV.

The rearrangement joins TRBV14 to TRBJ2-2, with D uncertain. CDR1 is SGHDN and CDR2 is FVKESK in the germline V gene. The CDR3 runs to 15 residues. The germline V and J ends were trimmed by 3 bases and 0 bases, with 8 bases remaining between them. CDR3 DNA sequence: TGTGCCAGCAGCCAGGTCTACGCGAACACCGGGGAGCTGTTTTTT. Encoded protein: CASSQVYANTGELFF.

The chain is built from TRBV5-1 and TRBJ2-1; 12 nucleotides match TRBD2. Trimming took 5 bases from V and 0 from J; bases not matched to a gene: 12. Germline lookup yields CDR1 SGHRS and CDR2 YFSETQ. CDR3 length: 19 amino acids. Here the CDR3 reads CASRAGTSGYLSSYNEQFF. For the CDR3, the DNA is TGCGCCAGCAGGGCCGGGACTAGCGGGTATCTGAGCTCCTACAATGAGCAGTTCTTC.

The V call is TRBV5-1, the J call TRBJ2-7; D not resolved. This CDR3 is 15 amino acids long. Trimming left V 5 bases short and J 2 bases short, with 17 bases between. Per germline, CDR1 SGHRS and CDR2 YFSETQ. DNA for the CDR3: TGCGCCAGCAGAATTACAGTCATCGATGCCTACGAGCAGTACTTC. Encoded protein: CASRITVIDAYEQYF. Full variable domain (missing parts from reference TRBV5-1 and TRBJ2-7): KAGVTQTPRYLIKTRGQQVTLSCSPISGHRSVSWYQQTPGQGLQFLFEYFSETQRNKGNFPGRFSGRQFSNSRSEMNVSTLELGDSALYLCASRITVIDAYEQYFGPGTRLTVT.

This clone was seen a single time. V usage is TRBV7-8 and J usage is TRBJ1-3; TRBD1 aligns across 7 bases. The CDR3 totals 15 residues. The V segment lost 3 bases and the J segment 5 bases; nucleotides outside the gene matches: 7. The V gene's germline CDR1 is SGHVS and CDR2 FQNEAQ. CDR3 residues: CASSLGTENRNTIYF. DNA for the CDR3: TGTGCCAGCAGCTTGGGGACAGAAAACAGAAACACCATATATTTT.

The chain combines TRBV5-5 with TRBJ1-2; TRBD1 agrees at 12 bases. Germline lookup yields CDR1 SGHKS and CDR2 YYEKEE (reference sequence). The CDR3 has 17 amino acids. Unmatched junction bases numbered 14, after V lost 3 bases and J lost 8 bases. CDR3 residues: CASSYSSGQGASEGYTF. The CDR3 coding sequence is TGTGCCAGCAGCTACTCCTCGGGACAGGGGGCTTCGGAGGGCTACACCTTC.

This chain connects TRBV5-1 to TRBJ1-1; perhaps TRBD1 as D (6 bases). CDR3 size: 16 residues. V was trimmed by 4 bases and J by 11 bases, leaving 27 bases between them. Germline V gene data show CDR1 as SGHRS and CDR2 as YFSETQ. The CDR3 spells CASSQSLIQGTEKAFF. The CDR3 region has the DNA TGCGCCAGCAGCCAATCTCTGATACAGGGAACCGAAAAGGCTTTCTTT.

The gene calls are TRBV12-3 or TRBV12-4 and TRBJ1-4; D remains ambiguous. The CDR3 totals 11 residues. V lost 8 bases, J lost 11 bases, and 12 bases lay in between. The CDR3, as DNA: TGTGCCAGCCCCGCCGGTCCGAAACTGTTTTTT. Amino acids: CASPAGPKLFF.

The gene calls are TRBV6-2 or TRBV6-3 and TRBJ1-1; 9 bases fit TRBD1. CDR1 is MNHEY and CDR2 is SVGEGT in the germline V gene. Germline trimming cut 5 bases from V and 9 bases from J; bases unmatched to any gene: 10. The CDR3 is 14 amino acids. This CDR3 reads CASSDGQGPWKAFF. In nucleotides, the CDR3 is TGTGCCAGCAGTGATGGACAGGGGCCGTGGAAAGCTTTCTTT.

In this sample, this clone turned up once. V gene TRBV7-2 combines with J gene TRBJ1-3, with D uncertain. Deletions cut 3 bases from V and 4 bases from J, with 13 bases between. CDR1 and CDR2 from the germline V gene are SGHTA and FQGNSA. The CDR3 extends over 15 amino acids. CDR3 DNA: TGTGCCAGCAGCTTTGTCCCGGAGCCCGGAAACACCATATATTTT. It specifies CASSFVPEPGNTIYF.

The V and J genes are TRBV14 and TRBJ2-5, with 9 bases matching TRBD1. The CDR3 contains 14 residues. V trimming: 3 bases; J trimming: 3 bases; junction bases outside the gene matches: 2. Per the germline V gene, CDR1 is SGHDN and CDR2 is FVKESK. The CDR3: CASSHGQGKETQYF. CDR3 DNA sequence: TGTGCCAGCAGCCATGGACAGGGGAAAGAGACCCAGTACTTC. The full variable domain, its missing parts supplied by reference TRBV14 and TRBJ2-5, is EAGVTQFPSHSVIEKGQTVTLRCDPISGHDNLYWYRRVMGKEIKFLLHFVKESKQDESGMPNNRFLAERTGGTYSTLKVQPAELEDSGVYFCASSHGQGKETQYFGPGTRLLVL.

The rearrangement uses TRBV11-2 and TRBJ2-7; D is unresolved. The CDR3 totals 13 residues. Germline V gene data show CDR1 as SGHAT and CDR2 as FQNNGV. V lost 2 bases to trimming and J lost 2 bases, with 7 bases between them. This CDR3 is CASSLIIAYEQYF. The DNA of the CDR3 is TGTGCCAGCAGCTTAATTATCGCCTACGAGCAGTACTTC.

This clone has a single count. V is TRBV15 and J is TRBJ1-3; D perhaps matches TRBD1 (5 bases). The ends were cut back, 1 base at V and 1 base at J, with 11 bases in the middle. In germline, CDR1 is LNHNV, CDR2 YYDKDF (reference sequence). The length of the CDR3 is 16 residues. DNA for the CDR3: TGTGCCACCAGCAGAGGTCGGGGGATATCTGGAAACACCATATATTTT. Translation: CATSRGRGISGNTIYF.

The chain couples TRBV6-2 or TRBV6-3 to TRBJ1-4; no clear D gene. Germline loops: CDR1 MNHEY, CDR2 SVGEGT. V was pared by 5 bases and J by 0 bases, with 10 bases between. The CDR3 extends over 15 amino acids. The CDR3 coding sequence is TGTGCCAGCAGTCTCCGGAGCTCAACTAATGAAAAACTGTTTTTT. It translates to CASSLRSSTNEKLFF.

The V gene is TRBV6-2 or TRBV6-3, the J gene TRBJ1-1; perhaps TRBD1 as D (6 bases). With 2 bases removed from V and 7 bases from J, the gap between germline ends came to 17 bases. CDR1 and CDR2 from the germline V gene are MNHEY and SVGEGT. This CDR3 spans 15 amino acids. The CDR3 DNA follows: TGTGCCAGCAGTTACCGGACAGACCTTCCCCTTGAAGCTTTCTTT. Translation gives CASSYRTDLPLEAFF.

This chain joins TRBV5-1 and TRBJ2-5, with TRBD1 identical over 9 bases. V trimming: 4 bases; J trimming: 2 bases; junction bases outside the gene matches: 3. This CDR3 comprises 14 residues. Per germline, CDR1 SGHRS and CDR2 YFSETQ. The CDR3 spells CASSIGTGQETQYF. DNA of the CDR3: TGCGCCAGCAGCATAGGGACAGGGCAAGAGACCCAGTACTTC.

V is TRBV5-1 and J is TRBJ2-1; TRBD1 agrees at 8 bases. There are 14 residues in the CDR3. Trimming took 1 base from V and 7 from J; bases not matched to a gene: 4. Germline V lookup: CDR1 SGHRS, CDR2 YFSETQ. CDR3 sequence (DNA): TGCGCCAGCAGCTTGTCAGGGGGCAGAAATGAGCAGTTCTTC. The encoded protein is CASSLSGGRNEQFF.

The chain carries TRBV2 and TRBJ1-2; D is ambiguous. Between the trimmed V and J ends, which lost 8 bases and 0 bases, there was a span of 16 bases. This CDR3 has 15 residues. Germline V lookup: CDR1 SNHLY, CDR2 FYNNEI. The CDR3 region is CASPEGGPTNYGYTF. CDR3 sequence (DNA): TGTGCCAGCCCTGAGGGAGGCCCGACTAACTATGGCTACACCTTC.

The rearrangement joins TRBV28 to TRBJ2-1, with TRBD2 matching 11 bases. The CDR3 length is 15 residues. Per germline, CDR1 MDHEN and CDR2 SYDVKM. The V gene end was trimmed by 4 bases and the J gene end by 9 bases; junction bases not matched to a gene: 8. The CDR3 protein is CASSSLTSGRFEQFF. CDR3 DNA: TGTGCCAGCAGTTCTCTTACTAGCGGGAGATTTGAGCAGTTCTTC.

The chain has TRBV28 and TRBJ1-6; weak D call: TRBD1 (5 bases). This CDR3 is 15 amino acids long. The V end was cut by 1 base, the J end by 6 bases, with 10 bases between. The germline CDR1 and CDR2 sequences are MDHEN and SYDVKM. This CDR3 reads CASSLLRGGNSPLHF. The CDR3 region has the DNA TGTGCCAGCAGTTTATTGCGGGGCGGTAATTCACCCCTCCACTTT.

This clone was detected only once. The J gene is TRBJ2-1, the V gene TRBV5-1, with 8 bases matching TRBD1. CDR3 length: 14 residues. J was trimmed by 9 bases and V by 3 bases; bases with no gene match: 8. CDR1 and CDR2 from the germline V gene are SGHRS and YFSETQ. The chain's CDR3 is CASSSGQGGSEQFF. The CDR3 nucleotides are TGCGCCAGCAGCTCCGGACAGGGAGGATCTGAGCAGTTCTTC. Full variable domain (rest looked up from reference TRBV5-1 and TRBJ2-1): KAGVTQTPRYLIKTRGQQVTLSCSPISGHRSVSWYQQTPGQGLQFLFEYFSETQRNKGNFPGRFSGRQFSNSRSEMNVSTLELGDSALYLCASSSGQGGSEQFFGPGTRLTVL.

The chain joins TRBV7-3 to TRBJ2-1; 10 nucleotides match TRBD2. V lost 6 bases to trimming and J lost 1 base; unmatched junction nucleotides: 3. This CDR3 comprises 15 residues. Germline CDR1 SGHTA, CDR2 FQGTGA. The CDR3 nucleotides read TGTGCCAGCAGTCCTAGCGGGGGATCCTACAATGAGCAGTTCTTC. Translation: CASSPSGGSYNEQFF. The full variable domain, rest sourced from reference TRBV7-3 and TRBJ2-1, is GAGVSQTPSNKVTEKGKYVELRCDPISGHTALYWYRQSLGQGPEFLIYFQGTGAADDSGLPNDRFFAVRPEGSVSTLKIQRTERGDSAVYLCASSPSGGSYNEQFFGPGTRLTVL.

V is TRBV3-1 (or the pseudogene TRBV3-2) and J is TRBJ2-1, with D tentatively TRBD2 (6 bases). The CDR3 has 16 residues. From germline, CDR1 is LGHDT and CDR2 YNNKEL (reference sequence). Trimming took 3 bases from V and 5 from J, leaving 17 bases between them. The CDR3 DNA sequence: TGTGCCAGCAGCCATCTATGGGAGGACTCTAACAATGAGCAGTTCTTC. This translates into CASSHLWEDSNNEQFF.

This chain links TRBV4-3 with TRBJ2-1; TRBD2 matches 11 bases. The junction had 5 bases not matched to a gene; V was cut back by 0 bases and J by 4 bases. CDR3 length: 17 amino acids. Germline assignment: CDR1 LGHNA and CDR2 YSLEER. DNA for the CDR3: TGCGCCAGCAGCCAAGACACCGGGACTAGCGGATACAATGAGCAGTTCTTC. The encoded protein is CASSQDTGTSGYNEQFF.